Included here is one T cell receptor beta chain sequence, with context. This CDR3 has 15 residues. V shed 4 bases and J shed 1 base, with 14 bases lying between them. The germline CDR1 and CDR2 sequences are SGHNT and YYREEE (reference sequence). Original processing methods: Scientists estimated how many nucleated cells there were by amplifying reference gene primers. Clones were read by immunoSEQ multiplex PCR, and TCRdb kept only the in-frame ones, dropping some. That table supplies the V and J calls and clone size; D and trimming were determined from the DNA. Of fewer than 110,000 clones in the sample, around 88% were seen once. The sample is drawn from a study of blood T cell repertoires in COVID-19. Study-wide background: Specimens from acute and convalescent COVID-19 originated in the United States, Italy and Spain. The cDNA or gDNA used as material had been derived from T cells, B-cell-depleted T cells, or PBMCs.

The sequencing input was peripheral blood. The chain has TRBV5-4 and TRBJ1-1, with D perhaps matching TRBD1 (5 bases). This clonotype was sampled from a human donor in a cohort sampled during active COVID-19. The CDR3: CASSPRRGTNTEAFF. CDR3 DNA sequence: TGTGCCAGCAGCCCGAGGAGGGGAACGAACACTGAAGCTTTCTTT.